This TCR beta chain was recorded in a study of T cells in Graves' hyperthyroidism and ophthalmopathy. V was clipped by 4 bases and J by 12 bases, with 22 bases between them. Germline values: CDR1 SGHDT, CDR2 YYEEEE. This CDR3 has 15 amino acids. Using RNA transcripts as the source, TCR beta CDR3 regions were amplified. The HTBI primer set served for first-round RT-PCR of the TCR CDR3. TCRdb used MiXCR to reprocess the multiplex PCR reads, holding one entry per CDR3 protein. The sample holds more than 55,000 distinct CDR3 sequences, approximately 57% seen once. The sequence came from a woman aged 55-69 years with Graves' ophthalmopathy. Sequences were obtained from blood. V gene TRBV5-6 combines with J gene TRBJ1-4; tentative D call: TRBD1 (5 bases). CDR3 DNA: TGTGCCAGCAGCGGGGGTCTCGCAACTAACGAAGAACTGTTTTTT. Its translation is CASSGGLATNEELFF.